These 23 T cell receptor beta chains came from one sample sequenced in a study of blood T cell repertoires in COVID-19. The protocol was immunoSEQ multiplex PCR, while the TCRdb copy is restricted to in-frame clones and leaves out a portion. Here the sample spans nearly 50,000 clones, about 85% being singletons. What was sequenced was peripheral blood. The receptors come from a human donor in a cohort sampled during active COVID-19.

This chain joins TRBV24-1 and TRBJ2-2; D is possibly TRBD1 (6 bases). V dropped 8 bases and J dropped 6 bases, with 15 bases sitting between them. CDR1 is KGHDR and CDR2 is SFDVKD in the germline V gene. The CDR3 covers 14 residues. Written as DNA, the CDR3 is TGTGCCACCAAGGCCGCAAGGGGGTCCGGGGAGCTGTTTTTT. Protein: CATKAARGSGELFF.

This rearrangement joins TRBV30 to TRBJ1-5; no definite D call. Per germline, CDR1 GTSNPN and CDR2 SVGIG (reference sequence). The CDR3 consists of 13 residues. Trimming pared 0 bases from V and 9 bases from J, leaving 12 bases between. The CDR3 DNA reads as TGTGCCTGGAGTGTTGAGAGTCGGTCGCCCCAGCATTTT. The encoded protein is CAWSVESRSPQHF. The complete variable domain, with remaining parts taken from reference TRBV30 and TRBJ1-5, reads SQTIHQWPATLVQPVGSPLSLECTVEGTSNPNLYWYRQAAGRGLQLLFYSVGIGQISSEVPQNLSASRPQDRQFILSSKKLLLSDSGFYLCAWSVESRSPQHFGDGTRLSIL.

The V call is TRBV11-2, the J call TRBJ2-3, with 9 bases aligning to TRBD2. Per germline, CDR1 SGHAT and CDR2 FQNNGV. Trimming at V came to 2 bases and at J to 0 bases, leaving 9 bases not matched to a gene. This CDR3 contains 18 residues. This chain's CDR3 is CASSLLTSGLISTDTQYF. DNA of the CDR3: TGTGCCAGCAGCTTACTAACTAGCGGGTTAATAAGCACAGATACGCAGTATTTT.

The CDR3 DNA reads as TGCGCCAGCAGCTTGGACAGGGGAGATGGAACTAATGAAAAACTGTTTTTT. This encodes CASSLDRGDGTNEKLFF. This chain joins TRBV5-1 and TRBJ1-4; 7 bases line up with TRBD1. V shed 0 bases and J 1 base; nucleotides not matched to a gene: 6. Germline assignment: CDR1 SGHRS and CDR2 YFSETQ. The CDR3 is 17 amino acids.

The DNA for the CDR3 is TGTGCCAGCAGTTACCTAGCGGGAGGATACAATGAGCAGTTCTTC. It is translated as CASSYLAGGYNEQFF. The V call is TRBV6-5, the J call TRBJ2-1; 11 bases map to TRBD2. With V trimmed by 2 bases and J by 4 bases, 1 base remained unmatched. Germline V gene lookup returns CDR1 MNHEY and CDR2 SVGAGI. The CDR3 has 15 amino acids.

The rearrangement uses TRBV6-6 and TRBJ1-2; 9 bases fit TRBD1. Germline V gene lookup returns CDR1 MNHNY and CDR2 SVGAGI (reference sequence). CDR3 length equals 14 residues. Trimming took 4 bases from V and 6 from J; bases not matched to a gene: 6. The CDR3 DNA reads TGTGCCAGCAGTTGGGGACAGGGACCCCATGGCTACACCTTC. This translates into CASSWGQGPHGYTF.

The chain links TRBV19 to TRBJ1-3; 8 bases are shared with TRBD1. V lost 8 bases and J lost 2; bases outside the gene matches: 8. The CDR3 runs to 15 residues. CDR1 is LNHDA, CDR2 SQIVND, per germline (reference sequence). CDR3 sequence reads: CASGRQGATGNTIYF. Here the CDR3 DNA reads TGTGCCAGTGGACGGCAGGGGGCTACTGGAAACACCATATATTTT.

The chain uses TRBV4-1 and TRBJ1-4, with D possibly TRBD1 on 6 matching bases. Trimming took 7 bases from V and 8 from J, leaving 20 bases between them. The germline gives CDR1 MGHRA, CDR2 YSYEKL. The CDR3 is made up of 15 amino acids. The CDR3 sequence is CASTPIHREEEKLFF. CDR3 nucleotide sequence: TGCGCCAGCACCCCTATTCACAGGGAAGAGGAAAAACTGTTTTTT.

The V call is TRBV5-1, the J call TRBJ1-1; possibly TRBD1 for D (6 bases). V lost 5 bases to trimming and J lost 11 bases, with 16 bases between them. Germline CDR1 SGHRS, CDR2 YFSETQ. This CDR3 has 12 amino acids. CDR3 region: CASSPQGFGAFF. CDR3 coding DNA: TGCGCCAGCAGTCCACAGGGCTTTGGGGCTTTCTTT.

This chain uses TRBV3-1 (or the pseudogene TRBV3-2) with TRBJ2-2; perhaps TRBD2 as D (7 bases). The CDR3 length is 16 residues. Germline CDR1 is LGHDT and CDR2 is YNNKEL (reference sequence). With 4 bases removed from V and 3 bases from J, the gap between germline ends came to 15 bases. The CDR3 reads CASSLFGGPDTGELFF. The CDR3 DNA reads TGTGCCAGCAGCCTTTTCGGGGGGCCCGACACCGGGGAGCTGTTTTTT.

J is TRBJ1-5 and V is TRBV28; D possibly corresponds to TRBD1 (6 bases). Trimming removed 2 bases at V and 2 bases at J, with 13 bases between. The CDR3 loop spans 16 amino acids. Looked up from germline, CDR1 is MDHEN and CDR2 is SYDVKM. Here the CDR3 reads CASSLGGARRNQPQHF. DNA of the CDR3: TGTGCCAGCAGTTTAGGGGGGGCCCGACGCAATCAGCCCCAGCATTTT.

V and J are TRBV6-2 or TRBV6-3 and TRBJ2-7, with 11 bases lining up with TRBD2. This CDR3 comprises 18 residues. The junction had 20 bases not matched to a gene; V was cut back by 6 bases and J by 7 bases. Germline CDR1 reads MNHEY; CDR2 reads SVGEGT. The CDR3 reads CASSRTTPGTSGGLEQYF. CDR3 nucleotides: TGTGCCAGCAGCCGCACCACCCCCGGGACTAGCGGCGGGCTGGAGCAGTACTTC.

The rearrangement uses TRBV19 and TRBJ2-7; 9 bases align to TRBD1. Trimming cost V 5 bases and J 3 bases; bases outside gene matches: 29. The germline gives CDR1 LNHDA, CDR2 SQIVND (reference sequence). The CDR3 is made up of 22 amino acids. The CDR3: CASSGKQGAKRWGLLGLYEQYF. The CDR3 nucleotides read TGTGCCAGTAGTGGGAAACAGGGGGCAAAGAGATGGGGCCTTCTAGGGCTCTACGAGCAGTACTTC.

Only one count was recorded for this clone. The V call is TRBV9, the J call TRBJ2-1; D is perhaps TRBD2 (6 bases). Trimming took off 2 bases at V and 7 bases at J, with 13 bases between the two ends. The germline gives CDR1 SGDLS, CDR2 YYNGEE. There are 14 residues in the CDR3. CDR3 amino acids: CASSVDPGENEQFF. Here the CDR3 DNA reads TGTGCCAGCAGCGTCGACCCGGGAGAGAATGAGCAGTTCTTC.

The chain carries TRBV6-5 and TRBJ2-1; TRBD2 matches 10 bases. Germline lookup yields CDR1 MNHEY and CDR2 SVGAGI. The CDR3 extends over 15 amino acids. V dropped 7 bases and J dropped 6; count of bases not matched to a gene: 9. In DNA form, the CDR3 reads TGTGCCAGCAAACACTTTCTAGCGGGAGCCAATGAGCAGTTCTTC. It specifies CASKHFLAGANEQFF.

The chain combines TRBV6-5 with TRBJ1-4; D is unresolved. Germline lookup yields CDR1 MNHEY and CDR2 SVGAGI. The CDR3 sequence is 14 residues long. The V and J ends lost 4 bases and 3 bases respectively, with 9 bases between them. The CDR3 DNA reads as TGTGCCAGCAGTTCCGGTATACCTAATGAAAAACTGTTTTTT. This codes for CASSSGIPNEKLFF.

The genes are TRBV6-5 and TRBJ1-2, with D unresolved. V lost 5 bases to trimming and J lost 1 base, with 8 bases between them. Per the germline V gene, CDR1 is MNHEY and CDR2 is SVGAGI. The CDR3 is 13 amino acids. The CDR3 DNA follows: TGTGCCAGCAGTCCGCGGGTTAACTATGGCTACACCTTC. Protein: CASSPRVNYGYTF.

The gene calls are TRBV9 and TRBJ2-7; 9 bases align to TRBD1. The CDR3 spans 15 residues. Germline V gene lookup returns CDR1 SGDLS and CDR2 YYNGEE. J was trimmed by 1 base and V by 2 bases; bases with no gene match: 4. The CDR3 nucleotides are TGTGCCAGCAGCGTGGGACAGGGTCCTTCCTACGAGCAGTACTTC. Amino acid sequence: CASSVGQGPSYEQYF.

The V and J genes are TRBV4-1 and TRBJ1-4; a weak D match, TRBD1 (5 bases). CDR3 size: 15 residues. V lost 1 base, J lost 4 bases, and 10 bases lay in between. In germline, CDR1 is MGHRA, CDR2 YSYEKL. The DNA for the CDR3 is TGCGCCAGCAGCCAAGTATGGGGGGTTAATGAAAAACTGTTTTTT. Amino acid sequence: CASSQVWGVNEKLFF.

This clone was counted a few times. This chain links TRBV15 with TRBJ1-6; D might be TRBD1 (5 bases). CDR1 is LNHNV and CDR2 is YYDKDF in the germline V gene (reference sequence). V lost 1 base to trimming and J lost 7 bases, with 11 bases between them. This CDR3 spans 15 amino acids. Here the CDR3 DNA reads TGTGCCACCAGCAGAGGGCAGGGAATCAATTCACCCCTCCACTTT. It yields the protein CATSRGQGINSPLHF.

This clone came up once. The chain is built from TRBV28 and TRBJ1-2, with 8 positions matching TRBD1. Germline CDR1 and CDR2: MDHEN and SYDVKM. V shed 2 bases, J shed 4 bases, and the junction held 3 bases outside the gene matches. This CDR3 spans 14 amino acids. The CDR3 region is CASSLPGQVYGYTF. The CDR3 DNA is TGTGCCAGCAGTTTACCGGGACAGGTCTATGGCTACACCTTC.

A word on this clone: Its ends do not fully match the called genes, so a read error is possible. The J gene is TRBJ2-1, the V gene TRBV7-7; possibly TRBD2 for D (7 bases). The CDR3 runs 15 residues. Looked up from germline, CDR1 is SSHAT and CDR2 is FNYEAQ (reference sequence). CDR3 sequence: CASSSSSVGGAEQFF. CDR3 DNA sequence: TGTGCTAGCAGCTCCTCTAGCGTGGGGGGGGCTGAGCAGTTCTTC. Drawing the rest from reference TRBV7-7 and TRBJ2-1, the complete variable domain is GAGVSQSPRYKVTKRGQDVTLRCDPISSHATLYWYQQALGQGPEFLTYFNYEAQPDKSGLPSDRFSAERPEGSISTLTIQRTEQRDSAMYRCASSSSSVGGAEQFFGPGTRLTVL.

This chain joins TRBV4-3 and TRBJ2-7, with D possibly being TRBD2 (5 bases). The V and J ends lost 0 bases and 7 bases respectively, with 13 bases between them. The CDR3 spans 14 residues. CDR1 is LGHNA, CDR2 YSLEER, per germline. This chain's CDR3 is CASSQDTAGGEQYF. CDR3 nucleotides: TGCGCCAGCAGCCAAGACACGGCGGGCGGGGAGCAGTACTTC.